This passage covers 29 T cell receptor beta chains from one sample sequenced in a study of cytomegalovirus exposure and HLA in healthy donors. Primers: 60 Vbeta forward and 13 Jbeta reverse. TCRdb's table, derived via immunoSEQ multiplex PCR, lists solely in-frame clones and lacks some. The sample lists about 59,000 clones; 65% to 75% were seen once. Material for sequencing was PBMCs. Every receptor here comes from a man aged 30 to 39 in good health and CMV-seropositive.

This chain uses TRBV10-3 with TRBJ2-1; D is unclear. The CDR3 has 11 amino acids. Trimming shortened V by 4 bases and J by 7 bases, and 5 bases separated the two germline ends. Germline CDR1 reads ENHRY; CDR2 reads SYGVKD. The CDR3 sequence: CAISGINEQFF. Written as DNA, the CDR3 is TGTGCCATCAGTGGTATAAATGAGCAGTTCTTC.

Only a few counts were recorded for this clone. This chain connects TRBV4-1 to TRBJ1-4; D might be TRBD1 (6 bases). CDR3 length: 15 residues. Deletions cut 0 bases from V and 7 bases from J, with 12 bases between. The V gene's germline CDR1 is MGHRA and CDR2 YSYEKL. CDR3 sequence reads: CASSQDPGDTEKLFF. CDR3 nucleotide sequence: TGCGCCAGCAGCCAAGATCCCGGGGACACTGAAAAACTGTTTTTT.

Ten or more counts support this clone. V and J are TRBV6-4 and TRBJ2-6; possible D gene TRBD1, 5 bases. V lost 2 bases and J lost 0, with 5 bases in between. Germline V gene lookup returns CDR1 MRHNA and CDR2 SNTAGT. The CDR3 runs 15 residues. CDR3 sequence reads: CASSDDSSGANVLTF. The CDR3 DNA sequence: TGTGCCAGCAGTGACGACAGCTCTGGGGCCAACGTCCTGACTTTC.

The chain couples TRBV9 to TRBJ1-4; 9 bases agree with TRBD1. Germline CDR1 and CDR2: SGDLS and YYNGEE. This CDR3 region has 15 residues. Germline trimming cut 3 bases from V and 11 bases from J; bases unmatched to any gene: 11. The CDR3 DNA follows: TGTGCCAGCAGCGCAATACCGGGACAGGGAGGGAAACTGTTTTTT. Translation gives CASSAIPGQGGKLFF.

V usage is TRBV28 and J usage is TRBJ1-2; D uncertain. Germline V CDR1 and CDR2: MDHEN, SYDVKM. This CDR3 is 12 amino acids long. The V end lost 3 bases, the J end lost 7 bases, and 9 bases lay between the germline ends. CDR3 in DNA: TGTGCCAGCAGTTTGATCGGGGTTGGCTACACCTTC. It specifies CASSLIGVGYTF.

The chain is built from TRBV6-1 and TRBJ1-5; D ambiguous. V was pared by 2 bases and J by 2 bases, with 7 bases between. The CDR3 has 14 amino acids. Germline values: CDR1 MNHNS, CDR2 SASEGT. The CDR3 nucleotides read TGTGCCAGCAGTGAACACAGCCGCAATCAGCCCCAGCATTTT. The encoded protein is CASSEHSRNQPQHF.

The chain joins TRBV6-5 to TRBJ1-2; TRBD1 is a possible D gene (5 bases). Trimming left V 5 bases short and J 8 bases short, with 18 bases between. This CDR3 has 14 residues. Germline CDR1 and CDR2: MNHEY and SVGAGI. The CDR3 region is CASSRPGGPGGYTF. DNA for the CDR3: TGTGCCAGCAGTCGTCCGGGGGGTCCAGGGGGCTACACCTTC.

V gene TRBV5-4 combines with J gene TRBJ2-3; 9 bases map to TRBD2. Looked up from germline, CDR1 is SGHNT and CDR2 is YYREEE (reference sequence). V was pared by 0 bases and J by 3 bases, with 11 bases of the junction left unmatched. The CDR3 runs to 18 residues. The CDR3 DNA sequence: TGTGCCAGCAGCTTGGAGGGCGGGGGGGCTCGTTTAACAGATACGCAGTATTTT. It specifies CASSLEGGGARLTDTQYF. The whole variable domain, remainder taken from reference TRBV5-4 and TRBJ2-3, is ETGVTQSPTHLIKTRGQQVTLRCSSQSGHNTVSWYQQALGQGPQFIFQYYREEENGRGNFPPRFSGLQFPNYSSELNVNALELDDSALYLCASSLEGGGARLTDTQYFGPGTRLTVL.

This clone was detected only a few times. The rearrangement uses TRBV27 and TRBJ1-1; D is possibly TRBD1 (6 bases). Trimming pared 6 bases from V and 5 bases from J, leaving 16 bases between. CDR1 and CDR2 from the germline V gene are MNHEY and SMNVEV (reference sequence). This CDR3 has 14 amino acids. This CDR3 is CASRPGASVTEAFF. The CDR3 DNA is TGTGCCAGCAGGCCAGGGGCATCAGTGACTGAAGCTTTCTTT.

V is TRBV4-1 and J is TRBJ1-1, with D maybe TRBD1 (6 bases). Between the trimmed V and J ends, which lost 3 bases and 1 base, there was a span of 6 bases. The germline gives CDR1 MGHRA, CDR2 YSYEKL. The CDR3 spans 13 residues. CDR3 DNA sequence: TGCGCCAGCAGCCAGGGACAGAACACTGAAGCTTTCTTT. Its translation is CASSQGQNTEAFF.

This clone was seen a few times. The V gene is TRBV6-6, the J gene TRBJ1-1; D may be TRBD1 (6 bases). Germline V gene lookup returns CDR1 MNHNY and CDR2 SVGAGI (reference sequence). The CDR3 is made up of 14 amino acids. Trimming removed 0 bases from V and 4 bases from J, with 9 bases in between. CDR3 DNA sequence: TGTGCCAGCAGTTACTCGAGCAGGGGCACTGAAGCTTTCTTT. Its translation is CASSYSSRGTEAFF.

This chain connects TRBV30 to TRBJ2-3, with D possibly being TRBD1 (7 bases). Germline CDR1 and CDR2: GTSNPN and SVGIG (reference sequence). Trimming pared 2 bases from V and 3 bases from J, leaving 12 bases between. The CDR3 covers 14 residues. In DNA form, the CDR3 reads TGTGCCTGGAGTAGGGGGCTAGCGACAGATACGCAGTATTTT. Its translation: CAWSRGLATDTQYF.

The chain combines TRBV6-5 with TRBJ2-3, with D perhaps matching TRBD2 (6 bases). V was shortened by 0 bases and J by 2 bases, with 12 bases between the two germline ends. Germline-derived CDR1 and CDR2 are MNHEY and SVGAGI. CDR3 length: 16 residues. Here the CDR3 DNA reads TGTGCCAGCAGTTACTCAGCCCTAGCGTTCACAGATACGCAGTATTTT. Its protein product is CASSYSALAFTDTQYF.

The CDR3 DNA is TGTGCCAGCAGCCCGGGGACAGGGGGCAACTATGGCTACACCTTC. This codes for CASSPGTGGNYGYTF. The V and J genes are TRBV7-6 and TRBJ1-2; TRBD1 matches 12 bases. Germline-derived CDR1 and CDR2 are SGHVS and FNYEAQ. This CDR3 comprises 15 residues. Trimming at V came to 5 bases and at J to 2 bases, leaving 3 bases not matched to a gene.

This chain uses TRBV19 with TRBJ2-6; 7 nucleotides agree with TRBD1. The CDR3 loop spans 14 amino acids. Trimming at V came to 7 bases and at J to 2 bases, leaving 2 bases not matched to a gene. Germline CDR1 is LNHDA and CDR2 is SQIVND (reference sequence). This CDR3 is CASIDRAGANVLTF. Written as DNA, the CDR3 is TGTGCCAGTATAGACAGGGCTGGGGCCAACGTCCTGACTTTC. Looking up the rest from reference TRBV19 and TRBJ2-6 gives the full variable domain: DGGITQSPKYLFRKEGQNVTLSCEQNLNHDAMYWYRQDPGQGLRLIYYSQIVNDFQKGDIAEGYSVSREKKESFPLTVTSAQKNPTAFYLCASIDRAGANVLTFGAGSRLTVL.

The gene calls are TRBV7-9 and TRBJ2-5; 7 bases match TRBD2. CDR1 is SEHNR, CDR2 FQNEAQ, per germline (reference sequence). The ends lost 8 bases at V and 4 bases at J; junction bases unmatched: 7. CDR3 length: 13 amino acids. The CDR3 is CASGQWGGETQYF. CDR3 DNA: TGTGCCAGCGGGCAGTGGGGGGGAGAGACCCAGTACTTC.

The rearrangement links TRBV5-4 to TRBJ1-1; D possibly corresponds to TRBD1 (6 bases). V lost 5 bases to trimming and J lost 4 bases, with 15 bases between them. CDR3 length: 14 amino acids. The V gene's germline CDR1 is SGHNT and CDR2 YYREEE (reference sequence). CDR3 sequence: CASRATGILTEAFF. The CDR3 DNA sequence: TGTGCCAGCAGGGCCACAGGGATACTCACTGAAGCTTTCTTT.

The rearrangement uses TRBV19 and TRBJ2-1; 10 bases are shared with TRBD1. Germline lookup yields CDR1 LNHDA and CDR2 SQIVND (reference sequence). The CDR3 totals 15 residues. Trimming cost V 6 bases and J 9 bases; bases outside gene matches: 11. The CDR3 DNA reads TGTGCCAGTAGCCCTGGGACAGGGGTAAATATTGAGCAGTTCTTC. This encodes CASSPGTGVNIEQFF.

The chain couples TRBV9 to TRBJ2-1, with TRBD2 identical over 14 bases. The CDR3 has 16 amino acids. Germline V gene sequence: CDR1 SGDLS, CDR2 YYNGEE. V shed 4 bases, J shed 5 bases, and the junction held 5 bases outside the gene matches. CDR3 residues: CASSLGGLAGDNEQFF. The DNA of the CDR3 is TGTGCCAGCAGCCTAGGGGGACTAGCGGGGGACAATGAGCAGTTCTTC. The full variable domain, with the rest looked up from reference TRBV9 and TRBJ2-1, is DSGVTQTPKHLITATGQRVTLRCSPRSGDLSVYWYQQSLDQGLQFLIQYYNGEERAKGNILERFSAQQFPDLHSELNLSSLELGDSALYFCASSLGGLAGDNEQFFGPGTRLTVL.

The rearrangement uses TRBV5-5 and TRBJ2-3; D may be TRBD1 (6 bases). The CDR3 covers 15 residues. Germline CDR1 is SGHKS and CDR2 is YYEKEE (reference sequence). The V end was cut by 2 bases, the J end by 3 bases, with 13 bases between. DNA of the CDR3: TGTGCCAGCAGCTTTGCAGGGGCACTGACAGATACGCAGTATTTT. Translating gives CASSFAGALTDTQYF.

The CDR3 nucleotides are TGTGCCAGCAGCCAAACGTCGGTTAACTATGGCTACACCTTC. Amino acid sequence: CASSQTSVNYGYTF. The chain recombines TRBV5-5 with TRBJ1-2; D is undetermined. V lost 4 bases and J lost 1, with 11 bases in between. Germline V CDR1 and CDR2: SGHKS, YYEKEE (reference sequence). This CDR3 comprises 14 residues.

The V and J genes are TRBV19 and TRBJ2-3, with a possible D match to TRBD2 (6 bases). Trimming cost V 3 bases and J 4 bases, with 23 bases left between them. The CDR3 runs to 18 residues. CDR1 and CDR2 from the germline V gene are LNHDA and SQIVND (reference sequence). The CDR3 nucleotides are TGTGCCAGTAGTATTCGCGGAGCGGCGGGGCTCCAGGCAGATACGCAGTATTTT. This gives the protein CASSIRGAAGLQADTQYF. Complete variable domain (other parts from reference TRBV19 and TRBJ2-3): DGGITQSPKYLFRKEGQNVTLSCEQNLNHDAMYWYRQDPGQGLRLIYYSQIVNDFQKGDIAEGYSVSREKKESFPLTVTSAQKNPTAFYLCASSIRGAAGLQADTQYFGPGTRLTVL.

The chain has TRBV6-5 and TRBJ2-3; TRBD1 matches 10 bases. Per the germline V gene, CDR1 is MNHEY and CDR2 is SVGAGI. After removal of 6 bases from V and 3 bases from J, the junction contained 6 bases not matched to a gene. The CDR3 has 15 amino acids. Here the CDR3 DNA reads TGTGCCAGCAGACCAGGGGGACAGGGGACAGATACGCAGTATTTT. Protein: CASRPGGQGTDTQYF.

The CDR3 DNA reads TGTGTTGTATGGGACAGGAACACTGAAGCTTTCTTT. It encodes CVVWDRNTEAFF. V gene TRBV6-1 combines with J gene TRBJ1-1; 7 nucleotides line up with TRBD1. The CDR3 runs 12 residues. The germline CDR1 and CDR2 sequences are MNHNS and SASEGT.

The rearrangement links TRBV7-6 to TRBJ2-1; 10 bases are a match to TRBD2. In germline, CDR1 is SGHVS, CDR2 FNYEAQ. Trimming cost V 5 bases and J 5 bases; bases outside gene matches: 9. The CDR3 is 16 residues long. CDR3 coding DNA: TGTGCCAGCAGCGACCTAGCGGGGGCAGAGAACAATGAGCAGTTCTTC. Its protein is CASSDLAGAENNEQFF.

The V gene is TRBV5-4, the J gene TRBJ2-1; no definite D call. The CDR3 extends over 14 amino acids. With 5 bases removed from V and 6 bases from J, the gap between germline ends came to 15 bases. CDR1 is SGHNT, CDR2 YYREEE, per germline (reference sequence). The CDR3: CASSPSAAGNEQFF. The CDR3 DNA reads TGTGCCAGCAGTCCCTCCGCTGCCGGCAATGAGCAGTTCTTC.

The chain joins TRBV6-1 to TRBJ1-2; 9 nucleotides line up with TRBD1. There are 13 residues in the CDR3. Germline CDR1 MNHNS, CDR2 SASEGT. V shed 6 bases and J 2 bases; nucleotides not matched to a gene: 1. The CDR3 sequence is CASSDRGNYGYTF. Here the CDR3 DNA reads TGTGCCAGCAGCGACAGGGGGAACTATGGCTACACCTTC.

The V and J genes are TRBV4-1 and TRBJ2-3; possibly TRBD2 for D (5 bases). Germline V gives CDR1 MGHRA, CDR2 YSYEKL. The CDR3 covers 18 residues. The ends were cut back, 3 bases at V and 2 bases at J, with 21 bases in the middle. The CDR3 protein is CASSHVLDWRTFTDTQYF. As DNA, the CDR3 is TGCGCCAGCAGCCATGTCCTGGACTGGCGGACCTTCACAGATACGCAGTATTTT.

The chain links TRBV6-1 to TRBJ1-4; D not certain. This CDR3 spans 13 amino acids. The germline V and J ends were trimmed by 5 bases and 4 bases, with 8 bases remaining between them. Germline V gives CDR1 MNHNS, CDR2 SASEGT. The CDR3 sequence is CASSKTYNEKLFF. DNA for the CDR3: TGTGCCAGCAGTAAGACTTATAATGAAAAACTGTTTTTT.